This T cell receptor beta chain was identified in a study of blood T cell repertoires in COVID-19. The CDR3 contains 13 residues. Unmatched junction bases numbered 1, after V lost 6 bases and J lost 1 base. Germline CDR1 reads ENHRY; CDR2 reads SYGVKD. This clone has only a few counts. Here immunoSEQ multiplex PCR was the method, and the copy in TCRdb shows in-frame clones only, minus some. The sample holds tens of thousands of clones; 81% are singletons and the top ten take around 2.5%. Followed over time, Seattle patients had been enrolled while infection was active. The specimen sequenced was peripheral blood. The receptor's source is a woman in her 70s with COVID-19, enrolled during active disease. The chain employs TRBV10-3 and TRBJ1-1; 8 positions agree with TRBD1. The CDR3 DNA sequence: TGTGCCATCAGAGGACAGGGGAACACTGAAGCTTTCTTT. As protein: CAIRGQGNTEAFF.